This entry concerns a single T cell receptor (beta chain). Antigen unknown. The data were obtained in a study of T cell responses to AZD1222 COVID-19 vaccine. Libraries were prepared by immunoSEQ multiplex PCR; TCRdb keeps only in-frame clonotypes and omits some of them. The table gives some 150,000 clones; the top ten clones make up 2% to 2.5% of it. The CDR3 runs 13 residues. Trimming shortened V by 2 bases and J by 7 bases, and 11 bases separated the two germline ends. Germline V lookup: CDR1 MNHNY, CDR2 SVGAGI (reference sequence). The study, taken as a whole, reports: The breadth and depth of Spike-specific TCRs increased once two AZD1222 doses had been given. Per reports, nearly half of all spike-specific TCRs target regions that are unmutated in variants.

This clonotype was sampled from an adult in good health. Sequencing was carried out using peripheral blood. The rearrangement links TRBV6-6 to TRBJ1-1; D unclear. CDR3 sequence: CASSYGPSSEAFF. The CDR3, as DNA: TGTGCCAGCAGTTACGGGCCGTCGAGTGAAGCTTTCTTT.